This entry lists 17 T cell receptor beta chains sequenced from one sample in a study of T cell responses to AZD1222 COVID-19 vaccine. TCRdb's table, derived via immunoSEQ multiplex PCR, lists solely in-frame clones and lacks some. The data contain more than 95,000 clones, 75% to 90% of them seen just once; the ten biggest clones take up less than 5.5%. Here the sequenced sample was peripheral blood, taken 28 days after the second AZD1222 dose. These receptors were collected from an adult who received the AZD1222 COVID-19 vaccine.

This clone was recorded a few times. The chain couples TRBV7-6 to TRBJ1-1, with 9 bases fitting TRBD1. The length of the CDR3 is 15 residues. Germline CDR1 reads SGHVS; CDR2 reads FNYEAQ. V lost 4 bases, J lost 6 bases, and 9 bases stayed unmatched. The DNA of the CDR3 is TGTGCCAGCAGCTCTCCCGGACAGGGGTTCGCTGAAGCTTTCTTT. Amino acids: CASSSPGQGFAEAFF.

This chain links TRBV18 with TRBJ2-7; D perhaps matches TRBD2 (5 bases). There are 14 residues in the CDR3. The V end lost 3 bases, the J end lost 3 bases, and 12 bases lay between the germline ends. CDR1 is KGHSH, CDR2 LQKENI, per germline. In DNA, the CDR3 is TGTGCCAGCTCACCGTCGGGGAACCGCTACGAGCAGTACTTC. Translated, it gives CASSPSGNRYEQYF.

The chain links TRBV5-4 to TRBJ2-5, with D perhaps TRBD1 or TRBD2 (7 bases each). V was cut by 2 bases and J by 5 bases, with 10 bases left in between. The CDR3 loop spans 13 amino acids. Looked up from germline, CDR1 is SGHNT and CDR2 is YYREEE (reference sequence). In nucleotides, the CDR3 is TGTGCCAGCAGCTTCAGGGGGGGGGAGACCCAGTACTTC. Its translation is CASSFRGGETQYF.

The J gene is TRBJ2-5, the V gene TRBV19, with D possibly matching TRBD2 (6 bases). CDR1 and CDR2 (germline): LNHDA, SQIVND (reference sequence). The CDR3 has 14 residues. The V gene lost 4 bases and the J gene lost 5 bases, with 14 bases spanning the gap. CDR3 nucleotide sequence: TGTGCCAGTAGTACCTCTGGAGGGGAGGAGACCCAGTACTTC. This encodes CASSTSGGEETQYF.

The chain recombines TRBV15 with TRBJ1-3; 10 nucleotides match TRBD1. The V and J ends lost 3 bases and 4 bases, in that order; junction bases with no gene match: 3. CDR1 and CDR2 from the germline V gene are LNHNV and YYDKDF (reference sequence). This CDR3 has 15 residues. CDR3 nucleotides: TGTGCCACCAGCAGTCGACAGGGGGCGGGAAACACCATATATTTT. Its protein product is CATSSRQGAGNTIYF.

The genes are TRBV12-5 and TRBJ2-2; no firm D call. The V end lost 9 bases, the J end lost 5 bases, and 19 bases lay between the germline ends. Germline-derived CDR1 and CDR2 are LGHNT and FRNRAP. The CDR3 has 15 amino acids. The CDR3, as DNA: TGTGCTAGCGGACGGGCAGACCCCGGAACCGGGGAGCTGTTTTTT. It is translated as CASGRADPGTGELFF.

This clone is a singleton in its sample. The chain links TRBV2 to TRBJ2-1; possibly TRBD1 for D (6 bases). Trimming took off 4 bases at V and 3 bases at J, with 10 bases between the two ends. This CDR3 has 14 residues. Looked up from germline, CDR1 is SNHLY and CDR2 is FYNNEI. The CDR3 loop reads CASSGTGIYNEQFF. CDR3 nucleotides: TGTGCCAGCAGTGGAACAGGGATCTACAATGAGCAGTTCTTC.

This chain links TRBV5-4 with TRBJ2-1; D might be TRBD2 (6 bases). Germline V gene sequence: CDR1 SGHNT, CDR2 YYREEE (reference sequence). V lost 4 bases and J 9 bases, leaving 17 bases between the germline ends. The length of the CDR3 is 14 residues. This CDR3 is CASSLTRTSVEQFF. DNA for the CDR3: TGTGCCAGCAGCCTGACTAGGACCTCGGTTGAGCAGTTCTTC.

CDR3: CASSRTANNEQFF. The CDR3 coding sequence is TGTGCCAGCAGCAGGACGGCAAACAATGAGCAGTTCTTC. V and J are TRBV5-4 and TRBJ2-1; D is unclear. The CDR3 consists of 13 residues. CDR1 and CDR2 from the germline V gene are SGHNT and YYREEE (reference sequence). V lost 4 bases and J 5 bases, leaving 10 bases between the germline ends.

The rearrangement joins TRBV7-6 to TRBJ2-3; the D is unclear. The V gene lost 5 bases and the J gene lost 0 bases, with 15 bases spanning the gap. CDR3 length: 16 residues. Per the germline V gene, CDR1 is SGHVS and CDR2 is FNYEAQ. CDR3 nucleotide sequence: TGTGCCAGCAGCCCTAGAGTCGTACCTAGCACAGATACGCAGTATTTT. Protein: CASSPRVVPSTDTQYF.

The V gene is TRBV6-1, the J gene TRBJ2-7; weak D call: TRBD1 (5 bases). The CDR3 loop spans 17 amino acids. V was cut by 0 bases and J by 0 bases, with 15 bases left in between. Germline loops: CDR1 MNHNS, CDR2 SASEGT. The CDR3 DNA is TGTGCCAGCAGTGAAGCGCTTCGACAGCAGAGCTCCTACGAGCAGTACTTC. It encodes CASSEALRQQSSYEQYF.

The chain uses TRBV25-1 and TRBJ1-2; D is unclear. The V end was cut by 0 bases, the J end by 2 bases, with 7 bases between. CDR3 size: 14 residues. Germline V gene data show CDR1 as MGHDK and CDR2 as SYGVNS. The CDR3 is CASSEYGSNYGYTF. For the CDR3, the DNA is TGTGCCAGCAGTGAATATGGCAGCAACTATGGCTACACCTTC.

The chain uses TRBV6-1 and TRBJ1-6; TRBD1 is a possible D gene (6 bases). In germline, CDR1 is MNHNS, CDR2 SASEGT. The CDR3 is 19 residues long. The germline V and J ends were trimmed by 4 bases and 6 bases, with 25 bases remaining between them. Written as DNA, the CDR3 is TGTGCCAGCAGTGGAGGGTGGGGACAACATCCCAGCTCTAATTCACCCCTCCACTTT. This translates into CASSGGWGQHPSSNSPLHF.

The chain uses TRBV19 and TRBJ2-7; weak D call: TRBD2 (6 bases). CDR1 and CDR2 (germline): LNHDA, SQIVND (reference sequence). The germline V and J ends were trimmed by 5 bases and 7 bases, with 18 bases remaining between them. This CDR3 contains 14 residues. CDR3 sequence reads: CASSHERGRGEQYF. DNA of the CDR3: TGTGCCAGTAGTCACGAGAGGGGTCGGGGGGAGCAGTACTTC.

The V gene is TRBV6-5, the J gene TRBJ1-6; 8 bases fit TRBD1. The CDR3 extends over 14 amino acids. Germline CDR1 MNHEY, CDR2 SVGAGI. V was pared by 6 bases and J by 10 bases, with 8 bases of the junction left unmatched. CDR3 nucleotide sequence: TGTGCCAGCAGAGGACAGGGAACAAGATCACCCCTCCACTTT. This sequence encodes CASRGQGTRSPLHF.

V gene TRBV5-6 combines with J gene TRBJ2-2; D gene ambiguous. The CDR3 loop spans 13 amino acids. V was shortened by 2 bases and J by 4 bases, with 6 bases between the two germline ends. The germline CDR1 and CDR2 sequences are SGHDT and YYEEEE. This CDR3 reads CASSLTSTGELFF. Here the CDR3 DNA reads TGTGCCAGCAGCTTAACGTCCACCGGGGAGCTGTTTTTT.

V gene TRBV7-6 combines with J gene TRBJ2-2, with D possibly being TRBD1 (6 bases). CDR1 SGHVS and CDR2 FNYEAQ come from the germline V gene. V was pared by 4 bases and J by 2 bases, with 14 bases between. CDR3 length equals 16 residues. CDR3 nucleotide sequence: TGTGCCAGCAGCTCCCTACAGGGTAAAAACACCGGGGAGCTGTTTTTT. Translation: CASSSLQGKNTGELFF. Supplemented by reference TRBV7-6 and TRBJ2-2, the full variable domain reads GAGVSQSPRYKVTKRGQDVALRCDPISGHVSLYWYRQALGQGPEFLTYFNYEAQQDKSGLPNDRFSAERPEGSISTLTIQRTEQRDSAMYRCASSSLQGKNTGELFFGEGSRLTVL.